This TCR beta chain was found in a study of T cells after somatic rescue of genetic block. The CDR3 spans 13 residues. Germline V CDR1 and CDR2: ENHRY, SYGVKD. Produced via immunoSEQ multiplex PCR; TCRdb's table is partial and in-frame only. This table has roughly 15,000 clones, approximately 70% appearing once. The clonotype was recovered from a boy aged 5-17 years. The chain carries TRBV10-3 and TRBJ2-5, with 8 bases that match TRBD2. The DNA matches TRBJ2-7 better at its end, which makes the J call doubtful. Material: peripheral blood mononuclear cells (PBMCs). CDR3 nucleotides: TGTGCCATCAGAAGCGGGAGTCCCTACGAGCAGTACTTC. This translates into CAIRSGSPYEQYF.